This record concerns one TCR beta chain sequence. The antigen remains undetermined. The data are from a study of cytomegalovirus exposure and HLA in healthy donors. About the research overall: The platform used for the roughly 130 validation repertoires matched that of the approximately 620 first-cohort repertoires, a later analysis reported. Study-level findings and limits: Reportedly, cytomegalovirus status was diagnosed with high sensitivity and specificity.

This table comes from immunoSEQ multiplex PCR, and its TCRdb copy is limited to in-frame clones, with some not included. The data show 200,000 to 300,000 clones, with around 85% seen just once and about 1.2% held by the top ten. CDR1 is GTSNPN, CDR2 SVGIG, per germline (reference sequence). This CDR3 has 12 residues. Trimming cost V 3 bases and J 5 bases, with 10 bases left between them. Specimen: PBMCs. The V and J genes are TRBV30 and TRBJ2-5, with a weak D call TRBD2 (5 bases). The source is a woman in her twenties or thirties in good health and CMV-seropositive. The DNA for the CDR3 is TGTGCCTGGAGCCGGGAAAGTGAGACCCAGTACTTC. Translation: CAWSRESETQYF.